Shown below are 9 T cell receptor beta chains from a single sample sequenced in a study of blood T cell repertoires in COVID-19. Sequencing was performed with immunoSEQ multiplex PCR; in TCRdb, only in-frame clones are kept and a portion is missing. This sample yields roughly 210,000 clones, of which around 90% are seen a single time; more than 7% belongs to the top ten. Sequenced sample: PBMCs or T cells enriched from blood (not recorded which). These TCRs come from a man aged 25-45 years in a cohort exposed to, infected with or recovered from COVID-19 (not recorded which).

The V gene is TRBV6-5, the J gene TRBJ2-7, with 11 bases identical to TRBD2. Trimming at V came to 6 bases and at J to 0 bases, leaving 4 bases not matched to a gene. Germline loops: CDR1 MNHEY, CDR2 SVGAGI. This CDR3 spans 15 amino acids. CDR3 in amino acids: CASRLAGGLSYEQYF. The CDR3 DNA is TGTGCCAGCAGATTAGCGGGAGGGCTCTCCTACGAGCAGTACTTC.

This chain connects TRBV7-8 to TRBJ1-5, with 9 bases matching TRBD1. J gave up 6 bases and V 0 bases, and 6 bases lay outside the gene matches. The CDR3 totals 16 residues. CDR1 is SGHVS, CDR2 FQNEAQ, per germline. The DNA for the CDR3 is TGTGCCAGCAGCTTAGCGGGACAGGGCCGGAGTCAGCCCCAGCATTTT. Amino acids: CASSLAGQGRSQPQHF.

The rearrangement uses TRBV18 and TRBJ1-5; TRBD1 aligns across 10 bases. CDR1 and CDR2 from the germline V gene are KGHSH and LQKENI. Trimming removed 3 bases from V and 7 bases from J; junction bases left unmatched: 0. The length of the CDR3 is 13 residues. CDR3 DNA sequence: TGTGCCAGCTCACCGGGACAGGGGCAGCCCCAGCATTTT. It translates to CASSPGQGQPQHF.

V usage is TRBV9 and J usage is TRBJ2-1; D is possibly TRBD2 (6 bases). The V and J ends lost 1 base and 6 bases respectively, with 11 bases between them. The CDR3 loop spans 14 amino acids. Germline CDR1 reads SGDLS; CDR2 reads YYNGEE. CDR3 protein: CASSVFPSANEQFF. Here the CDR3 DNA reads TGTGCCAGCAGCGTATTTCCTAGCGCCAATGAGCAGTTCTTC.

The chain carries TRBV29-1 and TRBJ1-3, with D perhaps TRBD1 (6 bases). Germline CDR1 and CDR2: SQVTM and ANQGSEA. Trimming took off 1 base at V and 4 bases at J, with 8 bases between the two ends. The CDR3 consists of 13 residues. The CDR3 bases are TGCAGCGTTGAAGTGGGGGCGGGAAACACCATATATTTT. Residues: CSVEVGAGNTIYF. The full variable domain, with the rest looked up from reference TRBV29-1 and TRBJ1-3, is SAVISQKPSRDICQRGTSLTIQCQVDSQVTMMFWYRQQPGQSLTLIATANQGSEATYESGFVIDKFPISRPNLTFSTLTVSNMSPEDSSIYLCSVEVGAGNTIYFGEGSWLTVV.

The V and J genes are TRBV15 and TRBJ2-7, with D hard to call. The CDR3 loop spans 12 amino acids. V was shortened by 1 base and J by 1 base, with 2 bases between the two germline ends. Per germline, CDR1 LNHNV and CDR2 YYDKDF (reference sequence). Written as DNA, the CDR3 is TGTGCCACCAGCAGAGCATCCTACGAGCAGTACTTC. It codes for CATSRASYEQYF.

CDR3 sequence: CASSLWGGRSSHNEQFF. The CDR3 coding sequence is TGTGCCAGCAGCTTATGGGGCGGGAGAAGTTCCCACAATGAGCAGTTCTTC. The chain uses TRBV7-2 and TRBJ2-1; 7 nucleotides line up with TRBD2. This CDR3 region has 17 residues. Looked up from germline, CDR1 is SGHTA and CDR2 is FQGNSA. After removal of 2 bases from V and 5 bases from J, the junction contained 12 bases not matched to a gene.

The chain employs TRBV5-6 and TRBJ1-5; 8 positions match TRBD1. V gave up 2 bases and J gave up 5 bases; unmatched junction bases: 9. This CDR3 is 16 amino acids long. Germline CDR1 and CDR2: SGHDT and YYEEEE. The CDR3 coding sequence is TGTGCCAGCAGCTTTGGACAGGGCCAATGGGATCAGCCCCAGCATTTT. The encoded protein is CASSFGQGQWDQPQHF. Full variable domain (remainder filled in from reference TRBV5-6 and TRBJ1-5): DAGVTQSPTHLIKTRGQQVTLRCSPKSGHDTVSWYQQALGQGPQFIFQYYEEEERQRGNFPDRFSGHQFPNYSSELNVNALLLGDSALYLCASSFGQGQWDQPQHFGDGTRLSIL.

The CDR3 reads CATSDLQDSEKETQYF. As DNA, the CDR3 is TGTGCCACCAGTGATTTGCAGGACAGCGAAAAAGAGACCCAGTACTTC. This chain connects TRBV24-1 to TRBJ2-5, with D maybe TRBD1 (6 bases). Trimming took 0 bases from V and 3 from J, leaving 13 bases between them. There are 16 residues in the CDR3. Looked up from germline, CDR1 is KGHDR and CDR2 is SFDVKD.